The sequence of this T cell receptor beta chain was determined in a study of cytomegalovirus exposure and HLA in healthy donors. Overall study context: There were around 100 million unique TCR beta sequences, drawn from roughly 200 million T cells, in an earlier analysis.

Germline trimming cut 0 bases from V and 4 bases from J; bases unmatched to any gene: 2. The CDR3 runs to 16 residues. Germline CDR1 SGDLS, CDR2 YYNGEE. About this clone: Antigen specificity is unknown.

General study findings and limits: Analysis performed later found more than 15,000 TCR beta sequences associated with HLA alleles at 0.05 false discovery rate. TCR beta sequences reportedly predicted the HLA-A and HLA-B alleles of most subjects accurately. In a later analysis, parvovirus B19, influenza, CMV and Epstein-Barr virus appeared linked to several top co-occurrence clusters.

The study ran its PCR with 60 Vbeta and 13 Jbeta primers. The protocol was immunoSEQ multiplex PCR, while the TCRdb copy is restricted to in-frame clones and leaves out a portion. The sample holds under 150,000 clones, about 76% seen once. The chain employs TRBV9 and TRBJ2-1, with TRBD2 matching 12 bases. Sample: PBMCs. This TCR derives from a man between 18 and 29 years old in good health and CMV-seronegative. In DNA, the CDR3 is TGTGCCAGCAGCGTAGGACTAGCGGGAGTGTACAATGAGCAGTTCTTC. Residues: CASSVGLAGVYNEQFF.